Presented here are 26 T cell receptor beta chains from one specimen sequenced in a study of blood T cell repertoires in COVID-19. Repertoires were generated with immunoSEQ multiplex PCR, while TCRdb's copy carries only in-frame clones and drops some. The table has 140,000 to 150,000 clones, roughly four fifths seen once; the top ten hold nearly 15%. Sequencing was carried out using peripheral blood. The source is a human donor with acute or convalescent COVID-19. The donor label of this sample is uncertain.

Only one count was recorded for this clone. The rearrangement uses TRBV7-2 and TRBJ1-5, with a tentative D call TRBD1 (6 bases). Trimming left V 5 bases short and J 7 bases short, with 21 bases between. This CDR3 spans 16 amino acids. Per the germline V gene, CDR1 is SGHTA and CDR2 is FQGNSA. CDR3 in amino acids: CASSQGRTGLGQPQHF. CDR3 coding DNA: TGTGCCAGCAGCCAGGGGCGAACGGGCTTAGGGCAGCCCCAGCATTTT.

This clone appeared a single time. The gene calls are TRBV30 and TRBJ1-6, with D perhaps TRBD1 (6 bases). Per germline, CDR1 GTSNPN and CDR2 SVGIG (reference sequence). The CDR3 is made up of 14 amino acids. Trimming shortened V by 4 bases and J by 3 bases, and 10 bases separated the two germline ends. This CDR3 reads CAWTLGGYNSPLHF. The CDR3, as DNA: TGTGCCTGGACCCTAGGGGGCTATAATTCACCCCTCCACTTT.

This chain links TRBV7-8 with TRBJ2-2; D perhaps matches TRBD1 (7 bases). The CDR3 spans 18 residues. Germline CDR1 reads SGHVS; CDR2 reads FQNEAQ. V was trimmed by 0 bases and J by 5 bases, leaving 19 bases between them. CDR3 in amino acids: CASSLASRGTPSTGELFF. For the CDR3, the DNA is TGTGCCAGCAGCTTAGCCAGCAGGGGGACTCCCTCTACCGGGGAGCTGTTTTTT.

CDR3 protein: CASSIGGNSNQPQHF. The CDR3 DNA is TGTGCCAGTAGTATCGGGGGAAATAGCAATCAGCCCCAGCATTTT. The V and J genes are TRBV19 and TRBJ1-5; weak D call: TRBD1 (5 bases). Germline lookup yields CDR1 LNHDA and CDR2 SQIVND (reference sequence). This CDR3 region has 15 residues. V was pared by 3 bases and J by 0 bases, with 9 bases between. Using reference TRBV19 and TRBJ1-5 for the parts outside the CDR3, the full variable domain is DGGITQSPKYLFRKEGQNVTLSCEQNLNHDAMYWYRQDPGQGLRLIYYSQIVNDFQKGDIAEGYSVSREKKESFPLTVTSAQKNPTAFYLCASSIGGNSNQPQHFGDGTRLSIL.

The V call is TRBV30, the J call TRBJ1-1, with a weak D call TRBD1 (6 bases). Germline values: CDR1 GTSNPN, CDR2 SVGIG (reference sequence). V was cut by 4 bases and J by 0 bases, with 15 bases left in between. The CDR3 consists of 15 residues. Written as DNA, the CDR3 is TGTGCCTGGAAAAGGACAGCCAATATGAACACTGAAGCTTTCTTT. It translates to CAWKRTANMNTEAFF. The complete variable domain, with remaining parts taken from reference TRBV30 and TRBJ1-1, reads SQTIHQWPATLVQPVGSPLSLECTVEGTSNPNLYWYRQAAGRGLQLLFYSVGIGQISSEVPQNLSASRPQDRQFILSSKKLLLSDSGFYLCAWKRTANMNTEAFFGQGTRLTVV.

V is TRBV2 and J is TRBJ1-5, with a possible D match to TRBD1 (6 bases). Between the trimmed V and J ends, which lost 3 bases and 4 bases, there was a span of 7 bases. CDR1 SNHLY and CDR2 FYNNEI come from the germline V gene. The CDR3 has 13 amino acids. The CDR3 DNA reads TGTGCCAGCAGTGAGAGGGGGAATCAGCCCCAGCATTTT. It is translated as CASSERGNQPQHF.

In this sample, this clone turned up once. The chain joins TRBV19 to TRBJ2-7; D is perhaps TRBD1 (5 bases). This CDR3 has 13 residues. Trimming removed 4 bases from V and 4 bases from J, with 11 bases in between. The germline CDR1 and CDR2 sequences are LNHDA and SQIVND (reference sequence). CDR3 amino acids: CASSTTALYEQYF. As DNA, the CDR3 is TGTGCCAGTAGTACGACAGCCCTATACGAGCAGTACTTC.

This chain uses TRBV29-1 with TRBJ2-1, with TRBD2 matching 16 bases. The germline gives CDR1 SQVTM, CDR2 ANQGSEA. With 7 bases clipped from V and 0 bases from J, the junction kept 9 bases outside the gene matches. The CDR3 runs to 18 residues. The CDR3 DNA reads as TGCAGCGCTGAGGGACTAGCGGGGGGGGTCTCCTCCTACAATGAGCAGTTCTTC. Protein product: CSAEGLAGGVSSYNEQFF.

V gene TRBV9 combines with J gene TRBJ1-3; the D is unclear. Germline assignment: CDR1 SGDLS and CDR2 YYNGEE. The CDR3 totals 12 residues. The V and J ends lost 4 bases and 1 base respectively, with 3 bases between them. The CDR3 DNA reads TGTGCCAGCAGCCCGTCTGGAAACACCATATATTTT. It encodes CASSPSGNTIYF.

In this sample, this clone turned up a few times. The CDR3 region is CASSISWASTNEKLFF. In DNA, the CDR3 is TGTGCCAGCAGCATCAGTTGGGCGAGTACTAATGAAAAACTGTTTTTT. This chain connects TRBV7-9 to TRBJ1-4, with no clear D. Trimming removed 5 bases at V and 2 bases at J, with 15 bases between. CDR3 length: 16 residues. Germline V gene data show CDR1 as SEHNR and CDR2 as FQNEAQ (reference sequence).

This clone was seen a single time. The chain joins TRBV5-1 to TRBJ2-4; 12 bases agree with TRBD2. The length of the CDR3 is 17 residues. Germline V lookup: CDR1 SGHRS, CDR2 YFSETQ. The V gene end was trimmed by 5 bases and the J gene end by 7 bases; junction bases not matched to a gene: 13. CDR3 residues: CASSQTSGGARRNIQYF. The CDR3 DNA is TGCGCCAGCAGTCAGACTAGCGGGGGCGCCAGGAGGAACATTCAGTACTTC.

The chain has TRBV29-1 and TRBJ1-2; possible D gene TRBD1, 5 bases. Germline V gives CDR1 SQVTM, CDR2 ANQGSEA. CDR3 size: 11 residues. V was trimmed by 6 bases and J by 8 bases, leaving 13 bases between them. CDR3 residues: CSVRGVKGYTF. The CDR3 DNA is TGCAGCGTCCGGGGGGTCAAGGGCTACACCTTC. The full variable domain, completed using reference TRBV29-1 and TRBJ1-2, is SAVISQKPSRDICQRGTSLTIQCQVDSQVTMMFWYRQQPGQSLTLIATANQGSEATYESGFVIDKFPISRPNLTFSTLTVSNMSPEDSSIYLCSVRGVKGYTFGSGTRLTVV.

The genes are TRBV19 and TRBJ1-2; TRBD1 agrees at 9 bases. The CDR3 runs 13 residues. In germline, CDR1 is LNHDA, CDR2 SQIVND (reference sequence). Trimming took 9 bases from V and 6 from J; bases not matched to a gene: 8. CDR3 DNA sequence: TGTGCCAGCCTAAGGGGACAGGGAAATGGCTACACCTTC. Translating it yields CASLRGQGNGYTF.

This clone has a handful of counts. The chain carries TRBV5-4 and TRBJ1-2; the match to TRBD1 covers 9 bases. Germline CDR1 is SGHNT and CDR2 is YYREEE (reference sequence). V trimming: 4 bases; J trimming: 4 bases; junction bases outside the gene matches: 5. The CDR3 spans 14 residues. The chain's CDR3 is CASSPSQGAYGYTF. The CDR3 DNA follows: TGTGCCAGCAGCCCCTCACAGGGGGCCTATGGCTACACCTTC. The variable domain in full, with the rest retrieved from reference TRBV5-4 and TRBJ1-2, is ETGVTQSPTHLIKTRGQQVTLRCSSQSGHNTVSWYQQALGQGPQFIFQYYREEENGRGNFPPRFSGLQFPNYSSELNVNALELDDSALYLCASSPSQGAYGYTFGSGTRLTVV.

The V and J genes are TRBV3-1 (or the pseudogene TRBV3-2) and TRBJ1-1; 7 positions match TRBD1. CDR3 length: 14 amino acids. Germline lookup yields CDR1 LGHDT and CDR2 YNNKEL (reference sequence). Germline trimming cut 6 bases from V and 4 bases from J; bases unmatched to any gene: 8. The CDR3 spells CASSLQGVGTEAFF. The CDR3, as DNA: TGTGCCAGCAGTCTTCAGGGGGTTGGCACTGAAGCTTTCTTT.

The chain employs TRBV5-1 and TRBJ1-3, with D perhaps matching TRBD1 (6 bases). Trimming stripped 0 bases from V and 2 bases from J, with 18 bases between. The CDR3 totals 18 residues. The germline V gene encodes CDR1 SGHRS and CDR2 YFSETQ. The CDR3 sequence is CASSLAGAGDVAGNTIYF. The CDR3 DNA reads TGCGCCAGCAGCTTGGCCGGGGCAGGGGATGTCGCTGGAAACACCATATATTTT.

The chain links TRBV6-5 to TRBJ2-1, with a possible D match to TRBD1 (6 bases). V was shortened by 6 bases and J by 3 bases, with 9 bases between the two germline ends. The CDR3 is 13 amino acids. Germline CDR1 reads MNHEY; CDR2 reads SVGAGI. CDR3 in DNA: TGTGCCAGCAGACCGGACAGCTACAATGAGCAGTTCTTC. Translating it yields CASRPDSYNEQFF.

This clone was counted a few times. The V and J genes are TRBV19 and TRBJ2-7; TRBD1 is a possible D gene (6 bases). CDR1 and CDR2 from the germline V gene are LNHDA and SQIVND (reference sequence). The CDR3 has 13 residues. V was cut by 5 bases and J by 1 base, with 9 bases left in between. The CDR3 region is CASSVGTSYEQYF. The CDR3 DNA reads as TGTGCCAGTAGTGTTGGGACATCCTACGAGCAGTACTTC. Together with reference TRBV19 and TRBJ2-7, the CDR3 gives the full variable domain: DGGITQSPKYLFRKEGQNVTLSCEQNLNHDAMYWYRQDPGQGLRLIYYSQIVNDFQKGDIAEGYSVSREKKESFPLTVTSAQKNPTAFYLCASSVGTSYEQYFGPGTRLTVT.

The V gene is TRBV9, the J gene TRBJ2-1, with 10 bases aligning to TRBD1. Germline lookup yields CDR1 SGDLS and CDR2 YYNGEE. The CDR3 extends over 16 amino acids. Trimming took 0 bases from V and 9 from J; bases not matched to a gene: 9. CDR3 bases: TGTGCCAGCAGCGTAGGCGGGACAGGGGTTGTGGGTGAGCAGTTCTTC. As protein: CASSVGGTGVVGEQFF. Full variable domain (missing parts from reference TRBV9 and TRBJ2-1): DSGVTQTPKHLITATGQRVTLRCSPRSGDLSVYWYQQSLDQGLQFLIQYYNGEERAKGNILERFSAQQFPDLHSELNLSSLELGDSALYFCASSVGGTGVVGEQFFGPGTRLTVL.

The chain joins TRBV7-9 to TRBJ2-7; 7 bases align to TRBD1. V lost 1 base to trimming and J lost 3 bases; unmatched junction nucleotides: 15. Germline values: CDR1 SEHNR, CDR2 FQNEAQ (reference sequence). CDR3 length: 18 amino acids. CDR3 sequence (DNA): TGTGCCAGCAGCTTAGGAGGACAGGCCAACCCTCTGGGCTACGAGCAGTACTTC. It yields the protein CASSLGGQANPLGYEQYF.

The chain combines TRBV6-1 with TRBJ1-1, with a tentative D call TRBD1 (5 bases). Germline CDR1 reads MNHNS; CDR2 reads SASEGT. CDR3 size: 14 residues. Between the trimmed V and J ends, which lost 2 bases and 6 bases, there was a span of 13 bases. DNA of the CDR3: TGTGCCAGCAGTGAACAAAGGGGAAGGGCTGAAGCTTTCTTT. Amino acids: CASSEQRGRAEAFF.

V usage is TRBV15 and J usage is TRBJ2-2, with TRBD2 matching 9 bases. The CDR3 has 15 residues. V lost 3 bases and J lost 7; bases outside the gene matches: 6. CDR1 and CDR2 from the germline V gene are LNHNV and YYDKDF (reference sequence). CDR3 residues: CATSRRGGGVGELFF. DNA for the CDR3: TGTGCCACCAGCAGGCGGGGGGGAGGTGTCGGGGAGCTGTTTTTT.

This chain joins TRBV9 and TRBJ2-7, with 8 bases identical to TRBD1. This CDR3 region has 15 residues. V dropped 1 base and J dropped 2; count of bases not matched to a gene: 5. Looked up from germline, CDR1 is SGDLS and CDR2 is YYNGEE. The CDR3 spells CASSVTGQATYEQYF. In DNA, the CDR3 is TGTGCCAGCAGCGTAACGGGACAGGCGACCTACGAGCAGTACTTC.

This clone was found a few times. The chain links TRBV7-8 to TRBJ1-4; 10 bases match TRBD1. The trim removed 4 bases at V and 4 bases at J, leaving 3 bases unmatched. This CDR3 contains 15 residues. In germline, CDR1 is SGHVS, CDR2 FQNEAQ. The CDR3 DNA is TGTGCCAGCAGCTCCGGGACAGGGGTTAATGAAAAACTGTTTTTT. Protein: CASSSGTGVNEKLFF.

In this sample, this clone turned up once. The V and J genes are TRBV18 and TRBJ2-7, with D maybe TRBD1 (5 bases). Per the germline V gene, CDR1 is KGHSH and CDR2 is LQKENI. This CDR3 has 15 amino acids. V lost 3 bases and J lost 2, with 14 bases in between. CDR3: CASSPTQGGTYEQYF. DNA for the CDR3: TGTGCCAGCTCACCGACCCAGGGCGGTACCTACGAGCAGTACTTC.

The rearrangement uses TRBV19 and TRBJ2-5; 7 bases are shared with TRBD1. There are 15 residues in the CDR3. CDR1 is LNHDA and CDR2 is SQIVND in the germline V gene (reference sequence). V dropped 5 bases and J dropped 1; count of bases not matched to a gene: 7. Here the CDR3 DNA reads TGTGCCAGTAGTGCGAGACAGGGACCCCAAGAGACCCAGTACTTC. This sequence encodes CASSARQGPQETQYF.